The clone carrying this T cell receptor beta chain was observed at least ten times. This specimen belongs to a study of human T cells and chemical hapten exposure. MiXCR, applied by TCRdb to the RACE reads, yields one record per CDR3 protein. In the table there are approximately 60,000 distinct CDR3 sequences, over 7.5% of which are singletons. Time point indicated: patch test 1, 2 weeks after DPC sensitization. The treatment: therapeutic diphenylcyclopropenone sensitization with weekly scalp DPC. Trimming took 5 bases from V and 3 from J, leaving 9 bases between them. The CDR3 has 13 residues. Germline V gene lookup returns CDR1 SGHTA and CDR2 FQGNSA.

This sequence was found in a woman aged 40 to 50 with alopecia areata. Some clones in this sample may be carry-over from other donors' samples. The rearrangement links TRBV7-2 to TRBJ2-3; D remains unclear. Sequenced material: whole blood, taken in connection with sensitization to the hapten diphenylcyclopropenone (DPC). The CDR3 coding sequence is TGTGCCAGCAGCCCACGAAATACAGATACGCAGTATTTT. This encodes CASSPRNTDTQYF.